One sample yielded the 18 T cell receptor beta chains listed below, sequenced in a study of shared clonotypes between healthy human individuals. TCRdb's copy holds only in-frame clones and misses some; the assay was immunoSEQ multiplex PCR. The sample consists of approximately 1,500,000 clones, about 98% of them appearing once. The specimen was naive CD4+ T cells sorted from blood. The subset is: CD45RA+ positively selected. The source of these receptors is a man aged 25-40 years in good health.

CDR3 sequence (DNA): TGTGCCAGTGGGACAGCCTTAAACTATGGCTACACCTTC. Its translation is CASGTALNYGYTF. The V and J genes are TRBV2 and TRBJ1-2, with TRBD1 matching over 7 bases. The J segment lost 2 bases and the V segment lost 9 bases, leaving 6 bases of the junction unmatched. This CDR3 region has 13 residues. Germline V gives CDR1 SNHLY, CDR2 FYNNEI.

The V and J genes are TRBV28 and TRBJ1-2; the D is unclear. This CDR3 region has 14 residues. Trimming pared 7 bases from V and 6 bases from J, leaving 18 bases between. Per the germline V gene, CDR1 is MDHEN and CDR2 is SYDVKM. CDR3 loop: CASTPFHGQDGYTF. The CDR3, as DNA: TGTGCCAGCACCCCTTTCCACGGGCAGGATGGCTACACCTTC.

The V and J genes are TRBV9 and TRBJ2-3; 11 bases align to TRBD2. V trimming: 0 bases; J trimming: 2 bases; junction bases outside the gene matches: 23. Per germline, CDR1 SGDLS and CDR2 YYNGEE. The CDR3 spans 23 residues. The CDR3 bases are TGTGCCAGCAGCGTAGAGACGCGGAGGGGGTTAGCGGGAGGGCCTTATTCCACAGATACGCAGTATTTT. It translates to CASSVETRRGLAGGPYSTDTQYF.

V gene TRBV15 combines with J gene TRBJ2-7; no clear D. This CDR3 has 17 amino acids. CDR1 LNHNV and CDR2 YYDKDF come from the germline V gene (reference sequence). V lost 0 bases and J lost 9, with 24 bases in between. CDR3: CATSRDLTPSPPPGQYF. CDR3 nucleotide sequence: TGTGCCACCAGCAGAGATCTGACCCCCAGCCCACCACCAGGGCAGTACTTC.

The V call is TRBV5-4, the J call TRBJ1-2; D perhaps matches TRBD1 (6 bases). V gave up 1 base and J gave up 4 bases, with 11 bases separating them. In germline, CDR1 is SGHNT, CDR2 YYREEE (reference sequence). This CDR3 is built from 14 residues. The CDR3 DNA reads as TGTGCCAGCAGCTTGACTGGGGGCAGCTATGGCTACACCTTC. Translation: CASSLTGGSYGYTF.

The CDR3 sequence: CASADRGRSYEQYF. The CDR3 region has the DNA TGTGCCAGTGCGGACAGGGGGCGATCCTACGAGCAGTACTTC. V gene TRBV19 combines with J gene TRBJ2-7; 11 bases agree with TRBD1. The germline CDR1 and CDR2 sequences are LNHDA and SQIVND (reference sequence). The CDR3 sequence is 14 residues long. V trimming: 8 bases; J trimming: 1 base; junction bases outside the gene matches: 4.

This clone was seen just once. The chain couples TRBV27 to TRBJ2-7, with TRBD1 matching 9 bases. CDR1 and CDR2 from the germline V gene are MNHEY and SMNVEV (reference sequence). J was trimmed by 1 base and V by 1 base; bases with no gene match: 5. The CDR3 spans 16 residues. The CDR3 is CASSLLKTGGSYEQYF. The CDR3 nucleotides are TGTGCCAGCAGTTTATTAAAGACAGGGGGGTCCTACGAGCAGTACTTC.

In regard to this clone: Distinct nucleotide sequences in the sample also encode this CDR3. This chain links TRBV28 with TRBJ1-1; the D is unclear. Germline lookup yields CDR1 MDHEN and CDR2 SYDVKM. This CDR3 is 11 amino acids long. Deletions cut 4 bases from V and 4 bases from J, with 4 bases between. The CDR3 nucleotides read TGTGCCAGCAGTTCATTCACTGAAGCTTTCTTT. This translates into CASSSFTEAFF.

V and J are TRBV9 and TRBJ1-2; D uncertain. The CDR3 is made up of 19 amino acids. Trimming shortened V by 1 base and J by 4 bases, and 26 bases separated the two germline ends. Germline V gene sequence: CDR1 SGDLS, CDR2 YYNGEE. The CDR3 DNA reads TGTGCCAGCAGCGTAAACCCGCGGCCTCTTCGGGCCCTATCCTATGGCTACACCTTC. Amino acid sequence: CASSVNPRPLRALSYGYTF.

Remarks on this clone: Other DNA sequences in the sample encode the same CDR3. The chain links TRBV7-2 to TRBJ2-2; 7 nucleotides align to TRBD1. In germline, CDR1 is SGHTA, CDR2 FQGNSA. The CDR3 has 16 residues. V lost 3 bases, J lost 0 bases, and 4 bases stayed unmatched. The CDR3 loop reads CASSLVGGANTGELFF. In DNA, the CDR3 is TGTGCCAGCAGCTTGGTAGGGGGCGCGAACACCGGGGAGCTGTTTTTT.

The chain employs TRBV2 and TRBJ2-7; no clear D gene. The CDR3 consists of 11 residues. Germline loops: CDR1 SNHLY, CDR2 FYNNEI. V shed 4 bases and J shed 3 bases, with 4 bases lying between them. In DNA form, the CDR3 reads TGTGCCAGCAGTGCCCACTACGAGCAGTACTTC. Its protein product is CASSAHYEQYF.

The chain recombines TRBV7-9 with TRBJ1-5, with TRBD1 matching over 9 bases. With 6 bases clipped from V and 9 bases from J, the junction kept 15 bases outside the gene matches. Germline V gene lookup returns CDR1 SEHNR and CDR2 FQNEAQ (reference sequence). CDR3 length: 16 residues. CDR3 protein: CASSPGFGTGKSPQHF. Written as DNA, the CDR3 is TGTGCCAGCAGTCCCGGTTTTGGGACAGGGAAGTCGCCCCAGCATTTT. The variable domain in full, completed from reference TRBV7-9 and TRBJ1-5, reads DTGVSQNPRHKITKRGQNVTFRCDPISEHNRLYWYRQTLGQGPEFLTYFQNEAQLEKSRLLSDRFSAERPKGSFSTLEIQRTEQGDSAMYLCASSPGFGTGKSPQHFGDGTRLSIL.

The chain carries TRBV28 and TRBJ1-5, with D tentatively TRBD1 (6 bases). V was clipped by 2 bases and J by 1 base, with 12 bases between them. The CDR3 is 16 residues long. Germline-derived CDR1 and CDR2 are MDHEN and SYDVKM. Here the CDR3 DNA reads TGTGCCAGCAGTTTACACACAACAGGGAGCAATCAGCCCCAGCATTTT. This sequence encodes CASSLHTTGSNQPQHF.

This chain joins TRBV28 and TRBJ1-2, with D maybe TRBD1 (5 bases). Germline V gene data show CDR1 as MDHEN and CDR2 as SYDVKM. Trimming left V 6 bases short and J 3 bases short, with 14 bases between. The CDR3 extends over 14 amino acids. CDR3 region: CASSLPGTDYGYTF. CDR3 bases: TGTGCCAGCAGCCTCCCCGGGACGGACTATGGCTACACCTTC.

J is TRBJ1-5 and V is TRBV5-6; TRBD1 might be the D (6 bases). CDR3 length: 17 residues. The V gene's germline CDR1 is SGHDT and CDR2 YYEEEE. Trimming took off 2 bases at V and 0 bases at J, with 15 bases between the two ends. The CDR3 DNA reads TGTGCCAGCAGCTTAGGACAGAGCCCCGGTAGCAATCAGCCCCAGCATTTT. It yields the protein CASSLGQSPGSNQPQHF. The complete variable domain, with remaining parts taken from reference TRBV5-6 and TRBJ1-5, reads DAGVTQSPTHLIKTRGQQVTLRCSPKSGHDTVSWYQQALGQGPQFIFQYYEEEERQRGNFPDRFSGHQFPNYSSELNVNALLLGDSALYLCASSLGQSPGSNQPQHFGDGTRLSIL.

This chain uses TRBV30 with TRBJ2-5; no clear D gene. V dropped 4 bases and J dropped 5 bases, with 8 bases sitting between them. This CDR3 region has 11 residues. Germline CDR1 reads GTSNPN; CDR2 reads SVGIG (reference sequence). The CDR3 coding sequence is TGTGCCTGGACCACGAGCGAGACCCAGTACTTC. Translating it yields CAWTTSETQYF.

The CDR3 region is CASRRSNVGDEQYF. The CDR3 bases are TGTGCCAGCAGGAGGTCAAACGTTGGGGACGAGCAGTACTTC. The chain couples TRBV28 to TRBJ2-7, with D unclear. This CDR3 contains 14 residues. Germline V gene sequence: CDR1 MDHEN, CDR2 SYDVKM. V lost 6 bases, J lost 5 bases, and 17 bases lay in between.

The gene calls are TRBV5-6 and TRBJ1-2; tentative D call: TRBD1 (5 bases). V shed 1 base and J shed 8 bases, with 24 bases lying between them. This CDR3 spans 17 amino acids. Per germline, CDR1 SGHDT and CDR2 YYEEEE. DNA of the CDR3: TGTGCCAGCAGCTTGAGTACTAGGGGTCGAGGCAGGGACGGCTACACCTTC. Protein: CASSLSTRGRGRDGYTF.